This entry lists 30 T cell receptor beta chains sequenced from one sample in a study of CD8+ T cells in alopecia areata. Treatment: oral pan-JAK inhibitor, 5-10 mg twice daily. It was cDNA, reverse transcribed from extracted RNA, that served as the sequencing template. The assay was immunoSEQ multiplex PCR, and TCRdb's table has in-frame clones only and misses some. The data contain hundreds of thousands of clones, over 45% of them seen just once; the ten biggest clones take up 0.8% to 1%. The sample was CD4+ T cells sorted from blood, taken at week 52, from a patient treated with tofacitinib. The receptors originated from a human donor with alopecia areata.

The chain joins TRBV5-1 to TRBJ2-7; D gene ambiguous. Trimming stripped 4 bases from V and 3 bases from J, with 5 bases between. Germline lookup yields CDR1 SGHRS and CDR2 YFSETQ. There are 11 residues in the CDR3. The CDR3 coding sequence is TGCGCCAGCAGCAGGGACTACGAGCAGTACTTC. The encoded protein is CASSRDYEQYF.

The CDR3 nucleotides read TGTGCCAGCAGCCGCGAGAGGGCGGGGGGCAATCAGCCCCAGCATTTT. Translated, it gives CASSRERAGGNQPQHF. The chain couples TRBV7-6 to TRBJ1-5, with D maybe TRBD1 (5 bases). CDR1 is SGHVS, CDR2 FNYEAQ, per germline. Trimming left V 5 bases short and J 2 bases short, with 16 bases between. The CDR3 is made up of 16 amino acids.

V usage is TRBV2 and J usage is TRBJ2-1; no clear D. Germline lookup yields CDR1 SNHLY and CDR2 FYNNEI. This CDR3 is built from 12 residues. Trimming left V 5 bases short and J 4 bases short, with 6 bases between. CDR3 nucleotide sequence: TGTGCCAGCAGTTATGCTTACAATGAGCAGTTCTTC. The encoded protein is CASSYAYNEQFF.

The genes are TRBV30 and TRBJ1-1, with 9 positions matching TRBD1. Germline assignment: CDR1 GTSNPN and CDR2 SVGIG (reference sequence). V shed 0 bases, J shed 0 bases, and the junction held 8 bases outside the gene matches. The CDR3 spans 17 residues. The chain's CDR3 is CAWSVQGQGGVNTEAFF. Here the CDR3 DNA reads TGTGCCTGGAGTGTACAGGGACAGGGAGGGGTGAACACTGAAGCTTTCTTT.

The chain couples TRBV2 to TRBJ2-5; the match to TRBD2 covers 10 bases. Germline V gene sequence: CDR1 SNHLY, CDR2 FYNNEI. Unmatched junction bases numbered 8, after V lost 8 bases and J lost 2 bases. CDR3 length equals 15 residues. CDR3 nucleotides: TGTGCCAGCTGGGCTAGCGGGGGCCTTCAAGAGACCCAGTACTTC. Translated: CASWASGGLQETQYF.

The V gene is TRBV1, the J gene TRBJ1-2; no check of the table's D call, TRBD1, against the DNA was made. TRBV1 has pseudogene status. The CDR3 is 13 residues long. The CDR3 nucleotides read TGCACCAGCAGCCAGGACAGGGCCTATGGCTACACCTTC. Amino acids: CTSSQDRAYGYTF.

This clone showed up just once. CDR3 protein: CASSLGYTDTQYF. In DNA form, the CDR3 reads TGTGCCAGCAGCTTGGGCTACACAGATACGCAGTATTTT. This rearrangement joins TRBV5-4 to TRBJ2-3; unclear D gene. The CDR3 contains 13 residues. CDR1 SGHNT and CDR2 YYREEE come from the germline V gene (reference sequence). The V and J ends lost 0 bases and 2 bases respectively, with 4 bases between them.

The chain recombines TRBV10-3 with TRBJ1-2; D is unresolved. There are 12 residues in the CDR3. Trimming shortened V by 2 bases and J by 2 bases, and 3 bases separated the two germline ends. Germline V CDR1 and CDR2: ENHRY, SYGVKD. CDR3 coding DNA: TGTGCCATCAGTGAGCAAAACTATGGCTACACCTTC. Translated, it gives CAISEQNYGYTF.

This clone appeared a few times. This chain connects TRBV10-1 to TRBJ2-7; perhaps TRBD1 as D (6 bases). In germline, CDR1 is WNHNN, CDR2 SYGVQD (reference sequence). The CDR3 extends over 12 amino acids. The V end was cut by 6 bases, the J end by 2 bases, with 8 bases between. In nucleotides, the CDR3 is TGCGCCAGCAGCACAGGGACCTACGAGCAGTACTTC. Translated, it gives CASSTGTYEQYF.

The chain joins TRBV5-4 to TRBJ2-7, with D tentatively TRBD1 (5 bases). Germline CDR1 reads SGHNT; CDR2 reads YYREEE (reference sequence). V was cut by 0 bases and J by 2 bases, with 15 bases left in between. The CDR3 sequence is 16 residues long. CDR3 sequence (DNA): TGTGCCAGCAGCTTGGGCTTGGACACCCTAACCTACGAGCAGTACTTC. As protein: CASSLGLDTLTYEQYF.

The chain joins TRBV9 to TRBJ1-5; D is uncertain. Looked up from germline, CDR1 is SGDLS and CDR2 is YYNGEE. Trimming removed 1 base at V and 0 bases at J, with 8 bases between. The CDR3 contains 15 residues. CDR3 loop: CASSVSGYSNQPQHF. DNA for the CDR3: TGTGCCAGCAGCGTATCCGGGTATAGCAATCAGCCCCAGCATTTT.

This chain uses TRBV5-1 with TRBJ1-2, with D perhaps TRBD1 (5 bases). CDR3 length equals 13 residues. CDR1 is SGHRS and CDR2 is YFSETQ in the germline V gene. The V gene lost 4 bases and the J gene lost 8 bases, with 15 bases spanning the gap. The CDR3 bases are TGCGCCAGCAGCCAGAGCGGGGCGCGCGGCTACACCTTC. It specifies CASSQSGARGYTF.

Of note for this clone: Distinct nucleotide sequences in the sample also encode this CDR3. V is TRBV29-1 and J is TRBJ1-5, with D perhaps matching TRBD1 (5 bases). In germline, CDR1 is SQVTM, CDR2 ANQGSEA. CDR3 length: 13 residues. V was clipped by 5 bases and J by 1 base, with 9 bases between them. The CDR3 loop is CSVNQGSNQPQHF. The CDR3 nucleotides read TGCAGCGTTAACCAGGGAAGCAATCAGCCCCAGCATTTT.

In this sample, this clone turned up many times. CDR3 protein: CASSQEELTEAFF. The CDR3, as DNA: TGCGCCAGCAGCCAAGAGGAACTCACTGAAGCTTTCTTT. The chain is built from TRBV4-1 and TRBJ1-1, with unresolved D. The V gene's germline CDR1 is MGHRA and CDR2 YSYEKL. The ends were cut back, 0 bases at V and 4 bases at J, with 6 bases in the middle. The CDR3 has 13 amino acids.

V gene TRBV5-1 combines with J gene TRBJ1-2, with TRBD1 identical over 9 bases. CDR3 size: 14 residues. Per germline, CDR1 SGHRS and CDR2 YFSETQ. Trimming at V came to 4 bases and at J to 7 bases, leaving 8 bases not matched to a gene. The CDR3 spells CASSVGQGSRGYTF. DNA of the CDR3: TGCGCCAGCAGCGTGGGACAGGGATCGCGTGGCTACACCTTC.

In this sample, this clone turned up once. V and J are TRBV19 and TRBJ2-5; 9 bases are shared with TRBD1. V gave up 8 bases and J gave up 2 bases; unmatched junction bases: 9. The CDR3 loop spans 15 amino acids. Germline V gene sequence: CDR1 LNHDA, CDR2 SQIVND (reference sequence). DNA of the CDR3: TGTGCCAGTCGCCTCGACAGGGGGTCTCAAGAGACCCAGTACTTC. It translates to CASRLDRGSQETQYF.

This clone occurred a few times. The rearrangement joins TRBV6-1 to TRBJ2-1, with 10 bases that match TRBD1. The CDR3 is 14 amino acids. Trimming cost V 9 bases and J 1 base; bases outside gene matches: 3. From germline, CDR1 is MNHNS and CDR2 SASEGT. Written as DNA, the CDR3 is TGTGCCAGTTCGGACAGGGGGTCCTACAATGAGCAGTTCTTC. The encoded protein is CASSDRGSYNEQFF.

V gene TRBV30 combines with J gene TRBJ1-1; 7 bases are a match to TRBD1. In germline, CDR1 is GTSNPN, CDR2 SVGIG (reference sequence). With 5 bases clipped from V and 10 bases from J, the junction kept 4 bases outside the gene matches. The CDR3 contains 10 residues. The CDR3 DNA is TGTGCCTGGGAGGGGGCGGTAGCTTTCTTT. It specifies CAWEGAVAFF. Variable domain in full (rest from reference TRBV30 and TRBJ1-1): SQTIHQWPATLVQPVGSPLSLECTVEGTSNPNLYWYRQAAGRGLQLLFYSVGIGQISSEVPQNLSASRPQDRQFILSSKKLLLSDSGFYLCAWEGAVAFFGQGTRLTVV.

This clone was detected a few times. The chain links TRBV19 to TRBJ1-6; D gene ambiguous. CDR1 is LNHDA and CDR2 is SQIVND in the germline V gene (reference sequence). The germline V and J ends were trimmed by 5 bases and 7 bases, with 6 bases remaining between them. The CDR3 consists of 12 residues. The CDR3 here is CASSEGNSPLHF. DNA for the CDR3: TGTGCCAGTAGTGAGGGAAATTCACCCCTCCACTTT.

The chain carries TRBV5-1 and TRBJ1-2; D perhaps matches TRBD1 (6 bases). The CDR3 is made up of 15 amino acids. Trimming left V 3 bases short and J 4 bases short, with 16 bases between. The germline V gene encodes CDR1 SGHRS and CDR2 YFSETQ. This CDR3 reads CASSSAGDKGYGYTF. The CDR3 coding sequence is TGCGCCAGCAGCTCTGCAGGGGACAAAGGCTATGGCTACACCTTC.

As to this clone: This same CDR3 is encoded by further DNA sequences in the sample. The genes are TRBV30 and TRBJ1-6; weak D call: TRBD1 (5 bases). V was cut by 1 base and J by 10 bases, with 11 bases left in between. This CDR3 has 13 amino acids. The germline gives CDR1 GTSNPN, CDR2 SVGIG (reference sequence). The CDR3 region has the DNA TGTGCCTGGAGTGACGGGGGGTACTCACCCCTCCACTTT. This codes for CAWSDGGYSPLHF.

V gene TRBV5-1 combines with J gene TRBJ1-2; D ambiguous. Trimming took 5 bases from V and 3 from J, leaving 8 bases between them. This CDR3 region has 12 residues. Per the germline V gene, CDR1 is SGHRS and CDR2 is YFSETQ. The CDR3 DNA is TGCGCCAGCAGGGAAGGGTACTATGGCTACACCTTC. Translated: CASREGYYGYTF.

This clone was seen only a few times. This chain links TRBV7-2 with TRBJ1-6, with a possible D match to TRBD1 (5 bases). CDR1 and CDR2 from the germline V gene are SGHTA and FQGNSA. The CDR3 totals 13 residues. Trimming took 1 base from V and 9 from J, leaving 7 bases between them. The CDR3 bases are TGTGCCAGCAGCTTAGGAGGGACTTCACCCCTCCACTTT. Amino acid sequence: CASSLGGTSPLHF.

The genes are TRBV29-1 and TRBJ2-7, with a possible D match to TRBD1 (7 bases). Trimming removed 2 bases from V and 7 bases from J, with 15 bases in between. CDR3 size: 13 residues. In germline, CDR1 is SQVTM, CDR2 ANQGSEA. The CDR3 sequence: CSVEPTGAGEQYF. Here the CDR3 DNA reads TGCAGCGTTGAACCAACAGGGGCGGGGGAGCAGTACTTC.

This clone was counted only a few times. V gene TRBV16 combines with J gene TRBJ1-1, with D possibly matching TRBD1 (5 bases). CDR1 KGHSY and CDR2 FQNENV come from the germline V gene. V lost 3 bases and J lost 2, with 13 bases in between. The CDR3 runs to 15 residues. The CDR3 loop is CASSQTQGANTEAFF. The CDR3 nucleotides read TGTGCCAGCAGCCAGACGCAGGGCGCTAACACTGAAGCTTTCTTT. Using reference TRBV16 and TRBJ1-1 for the parts outside the CDR3, the full variable domain is GEEVAQTPKHLVRGEGQKAKLYCAPIKGHSYVFWYQQVLKNEFKFLISFQNENVFDETGMPKERFSAKCLPNSPCSLEIQATKLEDSAVYFCASSQTQGANTEAFFGQGTRLTVV.

The genes are TRBV4-3 and TRBJ1-2; 8 nucleotides line up with TRBD1. CDR3 length equals 14 residues. Germline V CDR1 and CDR2: LGHNA, YSLEER. V trimming: 4 bases; J trimming: 5 bases; junction bases outside the gene matches: 6. CDR3 sequence reads: CASSPGQGLYGYTF. The CDR3, as DNA: TGCGCCAGCAGCCCAGGACAGGGACTGTATGGCTACACCTTC.

The genes are TRBV18 and TRBJ2-2, with D tentatively TRBD1 (6 bases). V lost 4 bases to trimming and J lost 0 bases, with 9 bases between them. The CDR3 runs 15 residues. Germline V gene lookup returns CDR1 KGHSH and CDR2 LQKENI. The CDR3: CASSLRQANTGELFF. The CDR3 nucleotides are TGTGCCAGCTCACTCCGACAGGCGAACACCGGGGAGCTGTTTTTT.

About this clone: Germline and junction disagree at one end, which may indicate a read error. J is TRBJ2-1 and V is TRBV6-5, with D possibly being TRBD1 (5 bases). Per germline, CDR1 MNHEY and CDR2 SVGAGI. The CDR3 runs 13 residues. The CDR3 sequence: CASSRFQGNAQFF. CDR3 bases: TGTGCCAGCAGCCGATTCCAGGGCAATGCGCAGTTCTTC.

The chain combines TRBV2 with TRBJ1-6; TRBD1 agrees at 7 bases. This CDR3 region has 13 residues. Germline assignment: CDR1 SNHLY and CDR2 FYNNEI. With V trimmed by 5 bases and J by 9 bases, 4 bases remained unmatched. CDR3: CASSTGESSPLHF. In DNA, the CDR3 is TGTGCCAGCAGTACAGGGGAGAGTTCACCCCTCCACTTT.

This rearrangement joins TRBV5-6 to TRBJ1-6, with D possibly TRBD1 on 6 matching bases. The CDR3 covers 14 residues. Deletions cut 0 bases from V and 9 bases from J, with 10 bases between. Germline values: CDR1 SGHDT, CDR2 YYEEEE. CDR3 coding DNA: TGTGCCAGCAGCTTGGGAGGGGGGAGTTCACCCCTCCACTTT. Its protein is CASSLGGGSSPLHF.